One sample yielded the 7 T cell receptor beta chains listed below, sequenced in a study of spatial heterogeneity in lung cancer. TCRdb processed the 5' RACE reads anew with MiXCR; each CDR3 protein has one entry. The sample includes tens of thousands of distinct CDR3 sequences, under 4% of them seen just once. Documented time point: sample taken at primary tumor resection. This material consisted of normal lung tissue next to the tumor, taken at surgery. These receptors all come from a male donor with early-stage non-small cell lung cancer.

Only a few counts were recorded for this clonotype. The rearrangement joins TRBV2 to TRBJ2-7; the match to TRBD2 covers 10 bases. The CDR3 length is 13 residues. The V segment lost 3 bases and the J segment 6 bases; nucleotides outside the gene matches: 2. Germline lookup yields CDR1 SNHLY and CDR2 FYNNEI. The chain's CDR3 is CASSDVAGGEQYF. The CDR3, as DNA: TGTGCCAGCAGTGATGTAGCGGGAGGCGAGCAGTACTTC. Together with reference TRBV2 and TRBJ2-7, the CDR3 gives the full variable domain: EPEVTQTPSHQVTQMGQEVILRCVPISNHLYFYWYRQILGQKVEFLVSFYNNEISEKSEIFDDQFSVERPDGSNFTLKIRSTKLEDSAMYFCASSDVAGGEQYFGPGTRLTVT.

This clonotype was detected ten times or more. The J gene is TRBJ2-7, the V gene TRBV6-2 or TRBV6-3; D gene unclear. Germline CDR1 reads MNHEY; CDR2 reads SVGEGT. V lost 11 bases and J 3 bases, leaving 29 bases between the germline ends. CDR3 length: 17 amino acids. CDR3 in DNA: TGTGCCGCCTTCTACGAAAATACAGAGAAGATGGGCTACGAGCAGTACTTC. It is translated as CAAFYENTEKMGYEQYF.

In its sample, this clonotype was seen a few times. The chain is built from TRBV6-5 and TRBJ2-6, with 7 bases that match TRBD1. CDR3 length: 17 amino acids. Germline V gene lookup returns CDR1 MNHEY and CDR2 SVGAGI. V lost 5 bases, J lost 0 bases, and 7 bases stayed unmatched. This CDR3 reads CASSRTGPTSGANVLTF. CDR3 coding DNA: TGTGCCAGCAGTAGGACAGGTCCAACCTCTGGGGCCAACGTCCTGACTTTC.

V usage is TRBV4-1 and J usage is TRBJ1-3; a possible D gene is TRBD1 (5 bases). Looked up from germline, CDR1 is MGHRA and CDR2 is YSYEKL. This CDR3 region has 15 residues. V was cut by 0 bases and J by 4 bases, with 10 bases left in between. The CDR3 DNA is TGCGCCAGCAGCCAAGATGCAGGGCCCGGAAACACCATATATTTT. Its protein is CASSQDAGPGNTIYF.

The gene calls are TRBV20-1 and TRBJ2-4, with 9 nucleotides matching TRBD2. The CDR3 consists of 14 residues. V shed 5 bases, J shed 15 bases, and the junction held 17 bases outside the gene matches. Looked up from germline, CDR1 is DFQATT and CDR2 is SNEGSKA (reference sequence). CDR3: CSAPHHSTSGLWYF. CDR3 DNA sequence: TGCAGTGCTCCCCACCACTCCACTAGCGGGTTGTGGTACTTC.

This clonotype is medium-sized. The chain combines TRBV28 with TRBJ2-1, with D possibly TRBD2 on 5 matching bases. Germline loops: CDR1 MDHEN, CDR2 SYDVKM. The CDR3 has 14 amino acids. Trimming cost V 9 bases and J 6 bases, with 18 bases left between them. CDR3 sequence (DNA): TGTGCCAGTCCTCCGTGGAATGGAGGCAATGAGCAGTTCTTC. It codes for CASPPWNGGNEQFF.

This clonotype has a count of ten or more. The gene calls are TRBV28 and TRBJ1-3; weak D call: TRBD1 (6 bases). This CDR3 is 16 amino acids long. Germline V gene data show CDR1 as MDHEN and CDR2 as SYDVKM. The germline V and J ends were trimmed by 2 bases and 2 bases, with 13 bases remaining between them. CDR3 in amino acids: CASSLPLGGTGNTIYF. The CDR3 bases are TGTGCCAGCAGTTTACCCCTGGGGGGCACTGGAAACACCATATATTTT.